One sample yielded the 25 T cell receptor beta chains listed below, sequenced in a study of blood T cell repertoires in COVID-19. The method was immunoSEQ multiplex PCR; TCRdb's version includes in-frame clones alone and lacks a portion of them. The table records a few hundred thousand clones, less than 90% of them present only once. Input material: PBMCs or T cells enriched from blood (not recorded which). All receptors derive from a woman aged 30 to 39 who had been exposed to COVID-19.

For this clone: The same CDR3 is also encoded by other DNA sequences in this sample. The V call is TRBV5-1, the J call TRBJ1-1, with no clear D. V was trimmed by 2 bases and J by 0 bases, leaving 5 bases between them. Per germline, CDR1 SGHRS and CDR2 YFSETQ. This CDR3 is 13 amino acids long. For the CDR3, the DNA is TGCGCCAGCAGCTTAGCCCTGAACACTGAAGCTTTCTTT. Protein: CASSLALNTEAFF.

This clone has just one count. The J gene is TRBJ2-1, the V gene TRBV2, with TRBD2 as a possible D gene (6 bases). Germline CDR1 SNHLY, CDR2 FYNNEI. Trimming stripped 2 bases from V and 0 bases from J, with 14 bases between. The CDR3 has 17 residues. The CDR3 sequence is CASSETGGSLSYNEQFF. CDR3 DNA sequence: TGTGCCAGCAGTGAAACCGGGGGTAGCCTCTCCTACAATGAGCAGTTCTTC. Variable domain in full (rest from reference TRBV2 and TRBJ2-1): EPEVTQTPSHQVTQMGQEVILRCVPISNHLYFYWYRQILGQKVEFLVSFYNNEISEKSEIFDDQFSVERPDGSNFTLKIRSTKLEDSAMYFCASSETGGSLSYNEQFFGPGTRLTVL.

This sequence joins TRBV2 and TRBJ1-3; possibly TRBD1 for D (6 bases). This CDR3 is 14 amino acids long. Germline CDR1 reads SNHLY; CDR2 reads FYNNEI. The V and J ends lost 6 bases and 2 bases respectively, with 11 bases between them. The CDR3 region has the DNA TGTGCCAGCAGGGTCACAGGGACTGGAAACACCATATATTTT. It is translated as CASRVTGTGNTIYF.

As concerns this clone: The sample carries other DNA sequences with the same CDR3. The gene calls are TRBV5-1 and TRBJ1-1, with 8 bases identical to TRBD1. Germline-derived CDR1 and CDR2 are SGHRS and YFSETQ. J lost 1 base, V lost 4 bases, and 3 bases had no gene match. The CDR3 extends over 14 amino acids. CDR3 bases: TGCGCCAGCAGCGAACAGGGGGGGAACACTGAAGCTTTCTTT. This gives the protein CASSEQGGNTEAFF.

The chain employs TRBV3-1 (or the pseudogene TRBV3-2) and TRBJ1-2; D is ambiguous. The V end lost 11 bases, the J end lost 2 bases, and 18 bases lay between the germline ends. This CDR3 comprises 14 residues. From germline, CDR1 is LGHDT and CDR2 YNNKEL (reference sequence). CDR3 amino acids: CASTGGRRNYGYTF. DNA for the CDR3: TGTGCCTCAACGGGCGGGCGGCGAAACTATGGCTACACCTTC.

The chain couples TRBV7-6 to TRBJ2-1, with D possibly being TRBD2 (7 bases). Germline-derived CDR1 and CDR2 are SGHVS and FNYEAQ. This CDR3 has 18 amino acids. V lost 5 bases, J lost 7 bases, and 27 bases lay in between. CDR3 amino acids: CASSPLWGGRELVNEQFF. The CDR3 DNA follows: TGTGCCAGCAGCCCTCTGTGGGGGGGCCGCGAATTAGTGAATGAGCAGTTCTTC.

The chain has TRBV2 and TRBJ2-2, with TRBD2 identical over 10 bases. The CDR3 loop spans 16 amino acids. Germline V gene lookup returns CDR1 SNHLY and CDR2 FYNNEI. V lost 1 base to trimming and J lost 5 bases; unmatched junction nucleotides: 4. As DNA, the CDR3 is TGTGCCAGCAGTGAAGAGGTAGCGGGGGGTACCGGGGAGCTGTTTTTT. This encodes CASSEEVAGGTGELFF.

CDR3 nucleotides: TGTGCCAGCAGCCCCCGACTAGCGGCGAACACCGGGGAGCTGTTTTTT. Its translation: CASSPRLAANTGELFF. The chain links TRBV11-3 to TRBJ2-2, with 9 bases identical to TRBD2. Looked up from germline, CDR1 is SGHNT and CDR2 is YENEEA. With 5 bases clipped from V and 0 bases from J, the junction kept 4 bases outside the gene matches. The CDR3 runs 16 residues.

The V call is TRBV7-2, the J call TRBJ1-1, with 7 positions matching TRBD1. The ends lost 4 bases at V and 4 bases at J; junction bases unmatched: 6. Germline lookup yields CDR1 SGHTA and CDR2 FQGNSA. The CDR3 is made up of 14 amino acids. CDR3 loop: CASSSYRGGTEAFF. The CDR3 DNA sequence: TGTGCCAGCAGCTCCTACAGGGGAGGCACTGAAGCTTTCTTT.

V is TRBV7-6 and J is TRBJ1-5; 7 bases agree with TRBD1. Germline V gene lookup returns CDR1 SGHVS and CDR2 FNYEAQ. J was trimmed by 0 bases and V by 5 bases; bases with no gene match: 13. The CDR3 is 18 residues long. CDR3 coding DNA: TGTGCCAGCAGCCCCAGACAGGGAGGCTTTGATAGCAATCAGCCCCAGCATTTT. This codes for CASSPRQGGFDSNQPQHF.

V and J are TRBV2 and TRBJ2-7, with no clear D. CDR3 length: 13 amino acids. The germline CDR1 and CDR2 sequences are SNHLY and FYNNEI. Trimming left V 2 bases short and J 9 bases short, with 14 bases between. The CDR3 here is CASSESPLGVQYF. CDR3 coding DNA: TGTGCCAGCAGTGAATCCCCTTTGGGCGTGCAGTACTTC.

CDR3 in DNA: TGTGCCAGCAGCGGGGGGCTCCGGGCCAACGTCCTGACTTTC. Translated, it gives CASSGGLRANVLTF. The V and J genes are TRBV2 and TRBJ2-6, with a weak D call TRBD2 (7 bases). V was shortened by 6 bases and J by 5 bases, with 11 bases between the two germline ends. Per the germline V gene, CDR1 is SNHLY and CDR2 is FYNNEI. The CDR3 consists of 14 residues.

The V and J genes are TRBV11-1 and TRBJ2-3; weak D call: TRBD1 (6 bases). V was clipped by 5 bases and J by 2 bases, with 17 bases between them. This CDR3 contains 16 residues. Germline CDR1 is SGHAT and CDR2 is FQDESV (reference sequence). This chain's CDR3 is CASSRRTADITDTQYF. CDR3 in DNA: TGTGCCAGCAGCAGGCGGACAGCCGACATCACAGATACGCAGTATTTT.

The V call is TRBV3-1 (or the pseudogene TRBV3-2), the J call TRBJ2-7; 8 bases fit TRBD1. This CDR3 is built from 17 residues. The V segment lost 0 bases and the J segment 2 bases; nucleotides outside the gene matches: 9. Looked up from germline, CDR1 is LGHDT and CDR2 is YNNKEL (reference sequence). For the CDR3, the DNA is TGTGCCAGCAGCCAAGAAAGAAGGACAGGGCTGGCCTACGAGCAGTACTTC. Translating gives CASSQERRTGLAYEQYF.

The chain recombines TRBV3-1 (or the pseudogene TRBV3-2) with TRBJ2-1; D might be TRBD2 (6 bases). Trimming removed 0 bases at V and 9 bases at J, with 15 bases between. Germline CDR1 reads LGHDT; CDR2 reads YNNKEL (reference sequence). The CDR3 is 15 residues long. CDR3 protein: CASSQDWRGGAEQFF. CDR3 coding DNA: TGTGCCAGCAGCCAAGATTGGCGGGGTGGAGCTGAGCAGTTCTTC.

This chain uses TRBV5-1 with TRBJ2-3; D may be TRBD2 (6 bases). V lost 4 bases, J lost 0 bases, and 15 bases lay in between. The CDR3 consists of 16 residues. Germline V gene sequence: CDR1 SGHRS, CDR2 YFSETQ. As DNA, the CDR3 is TGCGCCAGCAGCCAGCACCGGGACTCCAGCACAGATACGCAGTATTTT. This gives the protein CASSQHRDSSTDTQYF.

This clone has a single count. This chain connects TRBV19 to TRBJ2-1; TRBD2 might be the D (6 bases). The germline V gene has CDR1 LNHDA and CDR2 SQIVND (reference sequence). The CDR3 is made up of 16 amino acids. V lost 9 bases, J lost 1 base, and 19 bases lay in between. In DNA, the CDR3 is TGTGCCAGCCAACTGTCGGGGAGGACGTCCTACAATGAGCAGTTCTTC. This encodes CASQLSGRTSYNEQFF.

The V call is TRBV6-5, the J call TRBJ1-5; 8 nucleotides match TRBD1. Germline V gene lookup returns CDR1 MNHEY and CDR2 SVGAGI. V lost 11 bases and J lost 7; bases outside the gene matches: 10. The CDR3 covers 13 residues. Written as DNA, the CDR3 is TGTGCCGGCACTACAGGGGGTAAGCAGCCCCAGCATTTT. This gives the protein CAGTTGGKQPQHF.

The V and J genes are TRBV23-1 and TRBJ2-7; D might be TRBD1 (6 bases). TRBV23-1 is annotated as an ORF whose role is uncertain. V lost 6 bases and J lost 5, with 32 bases in between. CDR3 length: 19 amino acids. CDR3 in amino acids: CASRYRERAPPPHGHEQYF. The CDR3 DNA reads as TGCGCCAGCAGATACAGGGAGAGGGCGCCTCCACCCCATGGCCACGAGCAGTACTTC.

The rearrangement links TRBV3-1 (or the pseudogene TRBV3-2) to TRBJ2-7, with a tentative D call TRBD1 (7 bases). The germline CDR1 and CDR2 sequences are LGHDT and YNNKEL (reference sequence). This CDR3 spans 15 amino acids. Between the trimmed V and J ends, which lost 1 base and 2 bases, there was a span of 12 bases. Here the CDR3 reads CASSQVGGTAYEQYF. The CDR3 DNA follows: TGTGCCAGCAGCCAAGTAGGAGGGACAGCCTACGAGCAGTACTTC.

V gene TRBV18 combines with J gene TRBJ1-5, with TRBD1 as a possible D gene (6 bases). This CDR3 region has 16 residues. V lost 2 bases to trimming and J lost 3 bases, with 14 bases between them. Germline CDR1 reads KGHSH; CDR2 reads LQKENI. CDR3 bases: TGTGCCAGCTCACCAACCGGGACAACGACCAATCAGCCCCAGCATTTT. This encodes CASSPTGTTTNQPQHF.

The chain is built from TRBV5-6 and TRBJ1-4; weak D call: TRBD1 (6 bases). The germline V gene has CDR1 SGHDT and CDR2 YYEEEE. The CDR3 runs 14 residues. Trimming pared 3 bases from V and 13 bases from J, leaving 19 bases between. The CDR3 here is CASSSQGPPEGLFF. For the CDR3, the DNA is TGTGCCAGCAGCTCCCAGGGGCCCCCTGAGGGACTGTTTTTT.

The gene calls are TRBV5-1 and TRBJ1-3, with D unclear. The CDR3 spans 14 residues. Trimming stripped 0 bases from V and 0 bases from J, with 4 bases between. CDR1 is SGHRS and CDR2 is YFSETQ in the germline V gene. The CDR3 sequence: CASSLAYSGNTIYF. CDR3 nucleotides: TGCGCCAGCAGCTTGGCTTACTCTGGAAACACCATATATTTT.

The chain has TRBV6-1 and TRBJ1-6, with D possibly TRBD1 on 5 matching bases. In germline, CDR1 is MNHNS, CDR2 SASEGT. The CDR3 has 16 residues. Trimming removed 1 base from V and 3 bases from J, with 10 bases in between. The CDR3 region has the DNA TGTGCCAGCAGTGAAGTGGGGGGAGGCTATAATTCACCCCTCCACTTT. It codes for CASSEVGGGYNSPLHF.

V and J are TRBV27 and TRBJ2-6; 7 bases map to TRBD1. Trimming removed 3 bases from V and 3 bases from J; junction bases left unmatched: 8. The CDR3 is 17 amino acids. Looked up from germline, CDR1 is MNHEY and CDR2 is SMNVEV (reference sequence). In DNA, the CDR3 is TGTGCCAGCAGTTTTTTAACCGGGACAGTTGGGGCCAACGTCCTGACTTTC. This gives the protein CASSFLTGTVGANVLTF. Full variable domain (missing parts from reference TRBV27 and TRBJ2-6): EAQVTQNPRYLITVTGKKLTVTCSQNMNHEYMSWYRQDPGLGLRQIYYSMNVEVTDKGDVPEGYKVSRKEKRNFPLILESPSPNQTSLYFCASSFLTGTVGANVLTFGAGSRLTVL.